This T cell receptor beta chain was captured by sequencing in a study of post-analysis software for immune sequencing data. Looking at the study overall: The study covered relapsing-remitting, secondary progressive and progressive-relapsing courses of multiple sclerosis. Study observations and caveats: Roughly five TRBV segments were significantly more frequent in patients than in controls. TRBV5-6, TRBV5-1 and TRBV20-1 were among these segments. When the samples were clustered directly with F measure, those that had been prepared in the same batch showed strong co-clustering. Among multiple sclerosis patients, normalized Chao1 diversity was significantly below that of controls.

The library was made from cDNA and included unique molecular identifiers. Via MiXCR, TCRdb re-called the PCR reads, giving one row per CDR3 protein. The table records roughly 870,000 distinct CDR3 sequences, approximately 53% of them present only once. In its sample, this clonotype was seen a few times. Its antigen is as yet unknown. CDR1 SQVTM and CDR2 ANQGSEA come from the germline V gene. The CDR3 has 15 residues. After removal of 5 bases from V and 3 bases from J, the junction contained 9 bases not matched to a gene. The chain employs TRBV29-1 and TRBJ1-2, with 10 bases identical to TRBD1. Sequencing was carried out using blood. The clonotype originates from a girl between 10 and 17 years old with multiple sclerosis. The CDR3 DNA follows: TGCAGCGTTCGAGAACGGGACAGGGGTGACTATGGCTACACCTTC. Translated: CSVRERDRGDYGYTF.